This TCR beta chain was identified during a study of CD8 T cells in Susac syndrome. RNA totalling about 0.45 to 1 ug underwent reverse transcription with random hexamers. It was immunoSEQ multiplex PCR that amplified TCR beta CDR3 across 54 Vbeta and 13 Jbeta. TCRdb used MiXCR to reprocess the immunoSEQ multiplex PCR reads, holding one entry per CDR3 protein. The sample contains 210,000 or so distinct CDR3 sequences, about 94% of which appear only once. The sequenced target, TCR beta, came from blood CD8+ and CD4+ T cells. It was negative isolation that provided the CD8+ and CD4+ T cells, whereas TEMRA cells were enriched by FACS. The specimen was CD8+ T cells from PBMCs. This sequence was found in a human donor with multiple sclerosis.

CDR3 region: CASSAPGVRGGYTF. CDR3 sequence (DNA): TGTGCCAGCAGTGCTCCAGGGGTGCGCGGCGGCTACACCTTC. The chain recombines TRBV25-1 with TRBJ1-2, with a possible D match to TRBD1 (6 bases). The V end was cut by 4 bases, the J end by 8 bases, with 17 bases between. The CDR3 is 14 residues long. Germline lookup yields CDR1 MGHDK and CDR2 SYGVNS.